The 12 T cell receptor beta chains listed next were all sequenced from one sample in a study of cytomegalovirus exposure and HLA in healthy donors. Sequencing used immunoSEQ multiplex PCR; TCRdb keeps in-frame clones, though not all of them. Of tens of thousands of clones listed, less than 85% are singletons. Sequencing was done on a sample of PBMCs. The receptors here all came from a man younger than 35 in good health and CMV-seropositive.

The chain employs TRBV5-6 and TRBJ2-7; 9 bases are shared with TRBD2. Germline trimming cut 4 bases from V and 5 bases from J; bases unmatched to any gene: 10. Germline V CDR1 and CDR2: SGHDT, YYEEEE. CDR3 length equals 15 residues. CDR3 DNA sequence: TGTGCCAGCAGCATCTTAGCGGGAGTTCCCCACGAGCAGTACGTC. Encoded protein: CASSILAGVPHEQYV.

This chain uses TRBV7-9 with TRBJ1-3; D may be TRBD1 (5 bases). This CDR3 spans 17 amino acids. Germline assignment: CDR1 SEHNR and CDR2 FQNEAQ (reference sequence). Between the trimmed V and J ends, which lost 1 base and 0 bases, there was a span of 13 bases. In DNA form, the CDR3 reads TGTGCCAGCAGCTTAGACGGGGGAAGGTCCTCTGGAAACACCATATATTTT. Encoded protein: CASSLDGGRSSGNTIYF.

The J gene is TRBJ1-1, the V gene TRBV14; 7 nucleotides match TRBD1. V lost 0 bases and J lost 10; bases outside the gene matches: 5. Germline lookup yields CDR1 SGHDN and CDR2 FVKESK. This CDR3 comprises 13 residues. The CDR3 here is CASSQETGHLAFF. CDR3 bases: TGTGCCAGCAGCCAAGAGACAGGGCACCTAGCTTTCTTT.

The J gene is TRBJ2-7, the V gene TRBV27, with 8 bases identical to TRBD1. Germline loops: CDR1 MNHEY, CDR2 SMNVEV (reference sequence). This CDR3 comprises 14 residues. V shed 7 bases and J 6 bases; nucleotides not matched to a gene: 11. DNA for the CDR3: TGTGCCAGCACCTCGACAGGGGCGCAGGGCGAGCAGTACTTC. Translation gives CASTSTGAQGEQYF.

The rearrangement links TRBV30 to TRBJ2-7, with D tentatively TRBD2 (6 bases). Germline V lookup: CDR1 GTSNPN, CDR2 SVGIG (reference sequence). V lost 1 base to trimming and J lost 2 bases, with 9 bases between them. The CDR3 covers 13 residues. CDR3 sequence (DNA): TGTGCCTGGAGTGGAGGAGGGACCTACGAGCAGTACTTC. Protein sequence: CAWSGGGTYEQYF.

This chain uses TRBV7-8 with TRBJ2-5; D unclear. Germline V gene lookup returns CDR1 SGHVS and CDR2 FQNEAQ. The length of the CDR3 is 17 residues. Deletions cut 1 base from V and 0 bases from J, with 15 bases between. CDR3 DNA sequence: TGTGCCAGCAGCTTAGTCGTTCTCCCCCTGTACCAAGAGACCCAGTACTTC. The encoded protein is CASSLVVLPLYQETQYF.

CDR3 DNA: TGTGCCAGCAGCGTAAGGGCTAGCGGGAGTATGTACGAGCAGTACTTC. Translating it yields CASSVRASGSMYEQYF. The chain links TRBV9 to TRBJ2-7; 10 positions agree with TRBD2. Germline CDR1 reads SGDLS; CDR2 reads YYNGEE. The CDR3 has 16 residues. V gave up 1 base and J gave up 4 bases; unmatched junction bases: 8.

V usage is TRBV5-1 and J usage is TRBJ2-3; D not certain. Trimming cost V 0 bases and J 1 base, with 9 bases left between them. Germline CDR1 and CDR2: SGHRS and YFSETQ. The CDR3 covers 15 residues. The CDR3, as DNA: TGCGCCAGCAGCTTGGTCGACATGGGCACAGATACGCAGTATTTT. Translating it yields CASSLVDMGTDTQYF.

The chain recombines TRBV11-2 with TRBJ2-2; 7 bases align to TRBD2. CDR3 length equals 15 residues. Germline-derived CDR1 and CDR2 are SGHAT and FQNNGV. The junction had 8 bases not matched to a gene; V was cut back by 4 bases and J by 6 bases. The CDR3 sequence is CASSSSGTNSGELFF. The CDR3 DNA sequence: TGTGCCAGCAGCTCCTCCGGGACTAATTCCGGGGAGCTGTTTTTT. Full variable domain (missing parts from reference TRBV11-2 and TRBJ2-2): EAGVAQSPRYKIIEKRQSVAFWCNPISGHATLYWYQQILGQGPKLLIQFQNNGVVDDSQLPKDRFSAERLKGVDSTLKIQPAKLEDSAVYLCASSSSGTNSGELFFGEGSRLTVL.

This chain joins TRBV30 and TRBJ1-5, with unresolved D. The V and J ends lost 2 bases and 3 bases respectively, with 11 bases between them. CDR3 length equals 14 residues. The germline CDR1 and CDR2 sequences are GTSNPN and SVGIG (reference sequence). CDR3 bases: TGTGCCTGGAGTCCCCGGGGTTACAATCAGCCCCAGCATTTT. Its protein is CAWSPRGYNQPQHF.

The CDR3 loop reads CASSLSGDRLGYTQYF. CDR3 nucleotide sequence: TGTGCCAGCAGCTTAAGCGGGGACAGGTTAGGATATACGCAGTATTTT. The rearrangement links TRBV7-9 to TRBJ2-3, with D possibly TRBD1 on 8 matching bases. The CDR3 extends over 16 amino acids. The V and J ends lost 2 bases and 7 bases respectively, with 19 bases between them. CDR1 and CDR2 (germline): SEHNR, FQNEAQ (reference sequence).

This chain uses TRBV25-1 with TRBJ1-1; 7 nucleotides match TRBD1. The CDR3 extends over 14 amino acids. Germline CDR1 MGHDK, CDR2 SYGVNS. Unmatched junction bases numbered 6, after V lost 5 bases and J lost 3 bases. The CDR3 here is CASSKTGWDTEAFF. The CDR3 DNA reads TGTGCCAGCAGTAAGACAGGGTGGGACACTGAAGCTTTCTTT.